This entry lists 29 T cell receptor beta chains sequenced from one sample in a study of shared clonotypes between healthy human individuals. Profiling relied on immunoSEQ multiplex PCR, and the TCRdb table lists in-frame clones only, not all of them. Among under 850,000 clones, roughly 72% were seen once, and the ten largest hold about 1.7%. The source material was memory CD4+ T cells sorted from blood. Indicated subset: CD45RA-negative fraction. The source is a woman between 25 and 40 years old in good health.

V gene TRBV10-3 combines with J gene TRBJ1-3; D gene ambiguous. This CDR3 contains 14 residues. CDR1 and CDR2 (germline): ENHRY, SYGVKD. Deletions cut 6 bases from V and 0 bases from J, with 9 bases between. The CDR3 protein is CAIRNFDSGNTIYF. CDR3 sequence (DNA): TGTGCCATCAGAAATTTCGACTCTGGAAACACCATATATTTT.

Remarks on this clone: The sample holds other DNA sequences that translate to the same CDR3. The chain joins TRBV7-2 to TRBJ1-1; D call uncertain. The CDR3 sequence is 16 residues long. Germline V gives CDR1 SGHTA, CDR2 FQGNSA. With 1 base removed from V and 0 bases from J, the gap between germline ends came to 12 bases. In DNA, the CDR3 is TGTGCCAGCAGCTTAGGGAGGCACAGATTGAACACTGAAGCTTTCTTT. Translating it yields CASSLGRHRLNTEAFF.

In the case of this clone: Just one base apart from a much larger clone, this may be a read error. Other DNA sequences in the same sample also yield this CDR3. The V and J genes are TRBV28 and TRBJ2-7; no definite D call. The V and J ends lost 6 bases and 3 bases respectively, with 6 bases between them. Germline V CDR1 and CDR2: MDHEN, SYDVKM. The CDR3 runs to 11 residues. The DNA for the CDR3 is TGTGCCAGCAGCCGACACTACGAGCAGTACTTC. As protein: CASSRHYEQYF. Using reference TRBV28 and TRBJ2-7 for the parts outside the CDR3, the full variable domain is DVKVTQSSRYLVKRTGEKVFLECVQDMDHENMFWYRQDPGLGLRLIYFSYDVKMKEKGDIPEGYSVSREKKERFSLILESASTNQTSMYLCASSRHYEQYFGPGTRLTVT.

The chain couples TRBV29-1 to TRBJ2-1; no definite D call. V gave up 3 bases and J gave up 0 bases, with 3 bases separating them. There are 12 residues in the CDR3. In germline, CDR1 is SQVTM, CDR2 ANQGSEA. This chain's CDR3 is CSVDYSYNEQFF. The DNA of the CDR3 is TGCAGCGTTGACTACTCCTACAATGAGCAGTTCTTC.

Regarding this clone: This may be a read error: a much more frequent sequence differs by one nucleotide. V is TRBV6-1 and J is TRBJ2-7; TRBD2 aligns across 14 bases. Germline CDR1 and CDR2: MNHNS and SASEGT. The CDR3 is 14 residues long. After removal of 5 bases from V and 6 bases from J, the junction contained 3 bases not matched to a gene. The CDR3, as DNA: TGTGCCAGCAGTCGACTAGCGGGAGGGGGCGAGCAGTACTTC. Protein: CASSRLAGGGEQYF.

V usage is TRBV28 and J usage is TRBJ1-4; the D is unclear. This CDR3 contains 13 residues. The V end lost 5 bases, the J end lost 6 bases, and 10 bases lay between the germline ends. Per the germline V gene, CDR1 is MDHEN and CDR2 is SYDVKM. The CDR3 DNA is TGTGCCAGCAGTCTAGGGAGCTATGAAAAACTGTTTTTT. It codes for CASSLGSYEKLFF.

The chain is built from TRBV6-5 and TRBJ2-3; D is perhaps TRBD1 or TRBD2 (5 bases each). V dropped 1 base and J dropped 0 bases, with 11 bases sitting between them. This CDR3 has 16 amino acids. CDR1 is MNHEY and CDR2 is SVGAGI in the germline V gene. The CDR3 reads CASSYFWGGSTDTQYF. DNA of the CDR3: TGTGCCAGCAGTTACTTTTGGGGCGGGAGCACAGATACGCAGTATTTT.

This clone has at least ten counts. The genes are TRBV7-2 and TRBJ1-2; D remains ambiguous. V was shortened by 5 bases and J by 3 bases, with 16 bases between the two germline ends. Germline-derived CDR1 and CDR2 are SGHTA and FQGNSA. This CDR3 has 15 amino acids. DNA of the CDR3: TGTGCCAGCAGCGCCCAGACCGAGGACTACTATGGCTACACCTTC. The encoded protein is CASSAQTEDYYGYTF.

Written as DNA, the CDR3 is TGTGCCAGCAGCTCACAGGGTACCACCGGGGAGCTGTTTTTT. This gives the protein CASSSQGTTGELFF. The rearrangement uses TRBV11-3 and TRBJ2-2, with D possibly TRBD1 on 6 matching bases. The CDR3 totals 14 residues. V lost 4 bases, J lost 4 bases, and 10 bases lay in between. Germline lookup yields CDR1 SGHNT and CDR2 YENEEA.

J is TRBJ2-4 and V is TRBV19; tentatively, D is TRBD2 (5 bases). The CDR3 consists of 16 residues. Germline CDR1 LNHDA, CDR2 SQIVND (reference sequence). Trimming removed 3 bases from V and 0 bases from J, with 12 bases in between. The CDR3 nucleotides are TGTGCCAGTAGTATCATAGGGAGACTAGCCAAAAACATTCAGTACTTC. It encodes CASSIIGRLAKNIQYF. Full variable domain (remainder filled in from reference TRBV19 and TRBJ2-4): DGGITQSPKYLFRKEGQNVTLSCEQNLNHDAMYWYRQDPGQGLRLIYYSQIVNDFQKGDIAEGYSVSREKKESFPLTVTSAQKNPTAFYLCASSIIGRLAKNIQYFGAGTRLSVL.

The gene calls are TRBV19 and TRBJ1-1; unclear D gene. V was trimmed by 2 bases and J by 1 base, leaving 14 bases between them. Per germline, CDR1 LNHDA and CDR2 SQIVND (reference sequence). The CDR3 has 16 amino acids. CDR3 sequence: CASSISRMSPNTEAFF. The CDR3 bases are TGTGCCAGTAGTATATCCAGGATGAGCCCGAACACTGAAGCTTTCTTT.

CDR3 amino acids: CAWRRGGGTEAFF. The CDR3 region has the DNA TGTGCCTGGAGGCGGGGGGGAGGGACTGAAGCTTTCTTT. The V gene is TRBV30, the J gene TRBJ1-1; possible D gene TRBD1, 5 bases. Looked up from germline, CDR1 is GTSNPN and CDR2 is SVGIG (reference sequence). Trimming took off 3 bases at V and 5 bases at J, with 13 bases between the two ends. The length of the CDR3 is 13 residues.

The chain has TRBV29-1 and TRBJ2-2, with D maybe TRBD2 (6 bases). Germline CDR1 reads SQVTM; CDR2 reads ANQGSEA. The CDR3 is made up of 14 amino acids. The V end lost 6 bases, the J end lost 3 bases, and 14 bases lay between the germline ends. The CDR3 spells CSVLLAPDTGELFF. The DNA of the CDR3 is TGCAGCGTCTTACTAGCCCCAGACACCGGGGAGCTGTTTTTT.

In this sample, this clone turned up many times. The V call is TRBV14, the J call TRBJ2-1; D uncertain. The CDR3 length is 14 residues. CDR1 and CDR2 from the germline V gene are SGHDN and FVKESK. V lost 0 bases and J 5 bases, leaving 8 bases between the germline ends. The CDR3 region is CASSQDLAHNEQFF. The CDR3, as DNA: TGTGCCAGCAGCCAAGACTTAGCCCACAATGAGCAGTTCTTC.

This clone has a count of ten or more. The rearrangement joins TRBV29-1 to TRBJ2-2; D gene ambiguous. CDR1 and CDR2 from the germline V gene are SQVTM and ANQGSEA. This CDR3 is built from 12 residues. V lost 5 bases to trimming and J lost 4 bases, with 8 bases between them. The CDR3 region is CSVKWATGELFF. The DNA of the CDR3 is TGCAGCGTTAAGTGGGCCACCGGGGAGCTGTTTTTT.

Worth noting for this clone: This sequence may be a read error, since a much larger clone differs from it by one base. Additional DNA sequences in this sample encode the identical CDR3. The V gene is TRBV6-5, the J gene TRBJ2-7; D tentatively reads TRBD1 or TRBD2 (5 bases each). Per the germline V gene, CDR1 is MNHEY and CDR2 is SVGAGI. The V and J ends lost 5 bases and 4 bases respectively, with 6 bases between them. The CDR3 has 11 amino acids. As DNA, the CDR3 is TGTGCCAGCAGTGAGGGGTACGAGCAGTACTTC. It specifies CASSEGYEQYF.

The chain joins TRBV28 to TRBJ2-1; 10 positions agree with TRBD1. With 5 bases clipped from V and 4 bases from J, the junction kept 5 bases outside the gene matches. Germline loops: CDR1 MDHEN, CDR2 SYDVKM. The CDR3 covers 15 residues. The CDR3 reads CASSLSGQGYNEQFF. The CDR3 nucleotides read TGTGCCAGCAGTCTCTCGGGACAGGGGTACAATGAGCAGTTCTTC.

This clone was seen more than once but under ten times. This CDR3 is CASSGRVAEKLFF. The DNA of the CDR3 is TGTGCCAGCTCGGGCAGGGTGGCAGAAAAACTGTTTTTT. The chain carries TRBV5-6 and TRBJ1-4, with a possible D match to TRBD1 (5 bases). V was pared by 7 bases and J by 8 bases, with 15 bases between. Germline V gene lookup returns CDR1 SGHDT and CDR2 YYEEEE. The CDR3 extends over 13 amino acids.

About this clone: A clone one base away is much larger, so this may be a read error. This specimen includes other DNA sequences encoding the same CDR3. CDR3 loop: CAWSVLGYEQYF. Here the CDR3 DNA reads TGTGCCTGGAGTGTACTGGGGTACGAGCAGTACTTC. J is TRBJ2-7 and V is TRBV30; no clear D gene. The CDR3 is made up of 12 amino acids. Germline V gene data show CDR1 as GTSNPN and CDR2 as SVGIG (reference sequence). Trimming removed 0 bases from V and 4 bases from J, with 7 bases in between.

This chain uses TRBV29-1 with TRBJ1-5, with D maybe TRBD1 (6 bases). The germline gives CDR1 SQVTM, CDR2 ANQGSEA. The V gene lost 4 bases and the J gene lost 1 base, with 11 bases spanning the gap. The CDR3 has 14 residues. CDR3 in DNA: TGCAGCGTTGCACCAGGGGAAAGCAATCAGCCCCAGCATTTT. Protein sequence: CSVAPGESNQPQHF.

The J gene is TRBJ1-1, the V gene TRBV27; the match to TRBD1 covers 7 bases. The trim removed 2 bases at V and 5 bases at J, leaving 5 bases unmatched. The CDR3 has 14 residues. Germline-derived CDR1 and CDR2 are MNHEY and SMNVEV (reference sequence). As DNA, the CDR3 is TGTGCCAGCAGTTTAGAGGGGGCATATACTGAAGCTTTCTTT. It yields the protein CASSLEGAYTEAFF.

The genes are TRBV6-6 and TRBJ2-7; D is uncertain. The length of the CDR3 is 15 residues. CDR1 is MNHNY and CDR2 is SVGAGI in the germline V gene (reference sequence). The V end was cut by 0 bases, the J end by 3 bases, with 12 bases between. DNA for the CDR3: TGTGCCAGCAGTTACTCGAAAGGATGGAACTACGAGCAGTACTTC. Translated, it gives CASSYSKGWNYEQYF.

The sample holds many counts of this clone. The J gene is TRBJ1-5, the V gene TRBV2; D is undetermined. The CDR3 has 13 residues. Trimming took 2 bases from V and 7 from J, leaving 9 bases between them. Germline values: CDR1 SNHLY, CDR2 FYNNEI. CDR3 DNA sequence: TGTGCCAGCAGTGAATCGCAGGACCAGCCCCAGCATTTT. Amino acids: CASSESQDQPQHF.

The gene calls are TRBV19 and TRBJ1-4; tentative D call: TRBD1 (6 bases). This CDR3 region has 13 residues. V was trimmed by 6 bases and J by 7 bases, leaving 12 bases between them. Germline CDR1 and CDR2: LNHDA and SQIVND (reference sequence). The CDR3 spells CASRGAGIEKLFF. In DNA form, the CDR3 reads TGTGCCAGTAGGGGGGCAGGGATTGAAAAACTGTTTTTT.

The J gene is TRBJ2-3, the V gene TRBV11-2; 7 bases fit TRBD1. CDR1 and CDR2 (germline): SGHAT, FQNNGV. The CDR3 has 13 amino acids. J lost 1 base, V lost 7 bases, and 2 bases had no gene match. The CDR3 DNA is TGTGCCAGCACAGGACAGGGCACAGATACGCAGTATTTT. Encoded protein: CASTGQGTDTQYF.

In its sample, this clone was seen many times. The chain joins TRBV7-9 to TRBJ2-3; TRBD1 matches at 8 bases. Germline lookup yields CDR1 SEHNR and CDR2 FQNEAQ (reference sequence). The CDR3 contains 15 residues. Trimming took 5 bases from V and 10 from J; bases not matched to a gene: 14. CDR3 in amino acids: CASSEKGQGNFAQYF. CDR3 DNA: TGTGCCAGCAGCGAGAAAGGACAGGGAAATTTTGCGCAGTATTTT.

This chain connects TRBV7-2 to TRBJ1-5; D not certain. V shed 2 bases and J shed 7 bases, with 12 bases lying between them. The CDR3 extends over 14 amino acids. In germline, CDR1 is SGHTA, CDR2 FQGNSA. This CDR3 is CASSLLGSQQPQHF. CDR3 nucleotides: TGTGCCAGCAGCTTACTCGGTTCCCAGCAGCCCCAGCATTTT. Complete variable domain (other parts from reference TRBV7-2 and TRBJ1-5): GAGVSQSPSNKVTEKGKDVELRCDPISGHTALYWYRQSLGQGLEFLIYFQGNSAPDKSGLPSDRFSAERTGGSVSTLTIQRTQQEDSAVYLCASSLLGSQQPQHFGDGTRLSIL.

This clone showed up many times. This sequence joins TRBV5-1 and TRBJ2-2, with D possibly TRBD2 on 6 matching bases. The CDR3 is 14 amino acids. Trimming took 6 bases from V and 0 from J, leaving 9 bases between them. The V gene's germline CDR1 is SGHRS and CDR2 YFSETQ. The CDR3 bases are TGCGCCAGCATGGCGGGATCGAACACCGGGGAGCTGTTTTTT. It is translated as CASMAGSNTGELFF.

Notes on this clone: A clone one base away is much larger, so this may be a read error. Other DNA sequences in this specimen translate into the identical CDR3. V usage is TRBV2 and J usage is TRBJ2-1, with a tentative D call TRBD2 (5 bases). The CDR3 length is 15 residues. Germline CDR1 SNHLY, CDR2 FYNNEI. The CDR3 DNA reads TGTGCCAGCATCTCCCCGGACTTTTCCATCAATGAGCAATTCTTC. Encoded protein: CASISPDFSINEQFF.